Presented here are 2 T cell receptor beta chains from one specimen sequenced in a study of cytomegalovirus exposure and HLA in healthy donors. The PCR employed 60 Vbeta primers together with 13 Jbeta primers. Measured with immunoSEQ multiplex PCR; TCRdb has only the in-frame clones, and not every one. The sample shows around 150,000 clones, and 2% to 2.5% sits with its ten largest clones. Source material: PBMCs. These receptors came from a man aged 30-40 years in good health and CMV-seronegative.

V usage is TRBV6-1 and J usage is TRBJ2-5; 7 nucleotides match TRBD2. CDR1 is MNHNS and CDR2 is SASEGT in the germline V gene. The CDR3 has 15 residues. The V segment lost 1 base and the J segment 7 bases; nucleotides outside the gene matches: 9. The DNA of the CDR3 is TGTGCCAGCAGTGAAGTTCCTAGCGGACCAGGGACCCAGTACTTC. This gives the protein CASSEVPSGPGTQYF.

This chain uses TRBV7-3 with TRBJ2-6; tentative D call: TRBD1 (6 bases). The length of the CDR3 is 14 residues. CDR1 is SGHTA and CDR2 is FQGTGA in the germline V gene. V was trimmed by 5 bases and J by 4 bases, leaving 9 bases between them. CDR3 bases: TGTGCCAGCAGCCCAGGGGACGGGGCCAACGTCCTGACTTTC. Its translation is CASSPGDGANVLTF. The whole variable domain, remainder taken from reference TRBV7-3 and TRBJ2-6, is GAGVSQTPSNKVTEKGKYVELRCDPISGHTALYWYRQSLGQGPEFLIYFQGTGAADDSGLPNDRFFAVRPEGSVSTLKIQRTERGDSAVYLCASSPGDGANVLTFGAGSRLTVL.